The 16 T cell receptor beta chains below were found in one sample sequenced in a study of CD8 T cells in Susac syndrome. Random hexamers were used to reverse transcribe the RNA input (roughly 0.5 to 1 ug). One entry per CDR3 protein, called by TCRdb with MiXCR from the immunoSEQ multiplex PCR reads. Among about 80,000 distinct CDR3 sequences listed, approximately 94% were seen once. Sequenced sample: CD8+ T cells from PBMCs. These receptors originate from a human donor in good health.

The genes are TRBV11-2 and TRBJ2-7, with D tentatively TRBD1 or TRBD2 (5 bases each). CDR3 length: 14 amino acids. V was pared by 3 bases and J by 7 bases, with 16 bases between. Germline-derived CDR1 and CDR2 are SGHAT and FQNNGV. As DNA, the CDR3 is TGTGCCAGCAGCTTTGGGACCCCGGTTAGAGAGCAGTACGTC. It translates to CASSFGTPVREQYV.

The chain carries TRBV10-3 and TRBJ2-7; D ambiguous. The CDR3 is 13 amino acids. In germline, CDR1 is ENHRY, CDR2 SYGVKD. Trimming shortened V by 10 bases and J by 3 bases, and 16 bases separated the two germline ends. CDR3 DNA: TGTGCCAAGTTTCTAGAAGGCGTCTACGAGCAGTACTTC. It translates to CAKFLEGVYEQYF.

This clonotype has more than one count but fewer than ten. This CDR3 is CASSLSGGYNEQFF. In DNA form, the CDR3 reads TGTGCCAGCAGTTTATCAGGGGGTTACAATGAGCAGTTCTTC. V and J are TRBV27 and TRBJ2-1; a weak D match, TRBD1 (6 bases). CDR3 length equals 14 residues. V was cut by 0 bases and J by 4 bases, with 7 bases left in between. Germline V gene lookup returns CDR1 MNHEY and CDR2 SMNVEV (reference sequence).

CDR3 protein: CASSPAYPSLEQYV. For the CDR3, the DNA is TGTGCCAGCAGCCCAGCCTATCCCTCCTTGGAGCAGTACGTC. The chain joins TRBV6-5 to TRBJ2-7; no definite D call. The V and J ends lost 6 bases and 7 bases respectively, with 19 bases between them. The CDR3 is made up of 14 amino acids. CDR1 is MNHEY, CDR2 SVGAGI, per germline.

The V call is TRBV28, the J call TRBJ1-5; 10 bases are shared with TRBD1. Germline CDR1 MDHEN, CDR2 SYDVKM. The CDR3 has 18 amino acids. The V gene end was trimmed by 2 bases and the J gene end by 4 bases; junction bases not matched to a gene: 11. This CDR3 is CASSLGQGDTKPNQPQHF. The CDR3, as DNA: TGTGCCAGCAGTTTAGGACAGGGGGATACCAAACCAAATCAGCCCCAGCATTTT.

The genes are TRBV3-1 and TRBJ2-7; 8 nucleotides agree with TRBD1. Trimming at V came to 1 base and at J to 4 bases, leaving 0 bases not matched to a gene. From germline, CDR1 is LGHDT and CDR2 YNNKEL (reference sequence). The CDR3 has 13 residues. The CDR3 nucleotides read TGTGCCAGCAGCCAAGGGACAGGGTACGAGCAGTACGTC. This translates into CASSQGTGYEQYV.

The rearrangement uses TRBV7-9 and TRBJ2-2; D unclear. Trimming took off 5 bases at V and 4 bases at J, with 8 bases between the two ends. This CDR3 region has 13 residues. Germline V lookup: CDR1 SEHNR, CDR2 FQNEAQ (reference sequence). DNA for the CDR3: TGTGCCAGCAGCGAACAAATCACCGGGGAGCTGTTTTTT. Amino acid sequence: CASSEQITGELFF.

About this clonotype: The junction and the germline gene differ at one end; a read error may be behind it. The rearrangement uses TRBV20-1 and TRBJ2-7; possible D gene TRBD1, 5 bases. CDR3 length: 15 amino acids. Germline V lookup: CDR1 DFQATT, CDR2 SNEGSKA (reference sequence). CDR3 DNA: TGCAGTGCTCGAGACCGGACCGACAGCTCCTACGAGCAGTACTTC. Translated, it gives CSARDRTDSSYEQYF.

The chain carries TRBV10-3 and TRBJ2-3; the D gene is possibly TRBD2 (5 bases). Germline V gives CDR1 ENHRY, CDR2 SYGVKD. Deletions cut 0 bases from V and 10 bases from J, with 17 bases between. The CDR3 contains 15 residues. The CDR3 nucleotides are TGTGCCATCAGTGAGTCGGACCGGGGTGATATCTCGCAGTATTTT. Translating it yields CAISESDRGDISQYF.

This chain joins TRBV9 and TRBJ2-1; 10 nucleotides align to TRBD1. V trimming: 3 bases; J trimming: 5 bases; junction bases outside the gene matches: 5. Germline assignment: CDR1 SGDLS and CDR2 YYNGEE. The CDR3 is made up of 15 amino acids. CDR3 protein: CASSALGTGDNEQFF. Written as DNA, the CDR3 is TGTGCCAGCAGCGCACTCGGGACAGGGGACAATGAGCAGTTCTTC.

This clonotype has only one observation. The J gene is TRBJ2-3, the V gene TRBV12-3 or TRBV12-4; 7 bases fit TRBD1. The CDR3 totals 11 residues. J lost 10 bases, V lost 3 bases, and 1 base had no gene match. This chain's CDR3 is CASSLGTAQYF. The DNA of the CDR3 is TGTGCCAGCAGTTTGGGGACAGCGCAGTATTTT.

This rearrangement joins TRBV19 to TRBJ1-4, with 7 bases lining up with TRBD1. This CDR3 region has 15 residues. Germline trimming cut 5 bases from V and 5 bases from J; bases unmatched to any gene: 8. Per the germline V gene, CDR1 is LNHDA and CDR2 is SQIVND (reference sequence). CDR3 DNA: TGTGCCAGTAGTGCACCGGGACAGCTGAATGAAAAACTGTTTTTT. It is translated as CASSAPGQLNEKLFF.

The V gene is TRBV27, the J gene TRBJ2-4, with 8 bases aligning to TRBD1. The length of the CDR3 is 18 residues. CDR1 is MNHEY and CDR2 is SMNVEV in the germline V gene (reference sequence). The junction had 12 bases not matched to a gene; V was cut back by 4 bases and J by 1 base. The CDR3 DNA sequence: TGTGCCAGCAGTTCCAGGAGCCAGGGGGCGACGGCCAAAAACATTCAGTACTTC. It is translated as CASSSRSQGATAKNIQYF.

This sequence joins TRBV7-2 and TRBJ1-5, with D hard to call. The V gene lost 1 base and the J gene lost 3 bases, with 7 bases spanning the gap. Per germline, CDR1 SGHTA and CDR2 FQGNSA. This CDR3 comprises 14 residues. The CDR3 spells CASSLEGYNQPQHF. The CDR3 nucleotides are TGTGCCAGCAGCTTAGAGGGTTACAATCAGCCCCAGCATTTT.

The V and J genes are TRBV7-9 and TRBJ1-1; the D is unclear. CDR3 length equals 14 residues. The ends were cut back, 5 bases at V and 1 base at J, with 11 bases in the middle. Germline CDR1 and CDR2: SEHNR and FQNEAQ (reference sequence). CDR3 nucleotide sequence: TGTGCCAGCAGCCGTGTGATGCCGAACACTGAAGCTTTCTTT. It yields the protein CASSRVMPNTEAFF. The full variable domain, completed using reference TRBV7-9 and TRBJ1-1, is DTGVSQNPRHKITKRGQNVTFRCDPISEHNRLYWYRQTLGQGPEFLTYFQNEAQLEKSRLLSDRFSAERPKGSFSTLEIQRTEQGDSAMYLCASSRVMPNTEAFFGQGTRLTVV.

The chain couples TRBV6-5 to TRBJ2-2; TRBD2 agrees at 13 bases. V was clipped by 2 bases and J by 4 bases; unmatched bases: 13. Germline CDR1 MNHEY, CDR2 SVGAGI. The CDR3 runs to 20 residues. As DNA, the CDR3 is TGTGCCAGCAGTTACACCAGACCGCGGACTAGCGGGAGTCTCACCGGGGAGCTGTTTTTT. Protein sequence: CASSYTRPRTSGSLTGELFF.